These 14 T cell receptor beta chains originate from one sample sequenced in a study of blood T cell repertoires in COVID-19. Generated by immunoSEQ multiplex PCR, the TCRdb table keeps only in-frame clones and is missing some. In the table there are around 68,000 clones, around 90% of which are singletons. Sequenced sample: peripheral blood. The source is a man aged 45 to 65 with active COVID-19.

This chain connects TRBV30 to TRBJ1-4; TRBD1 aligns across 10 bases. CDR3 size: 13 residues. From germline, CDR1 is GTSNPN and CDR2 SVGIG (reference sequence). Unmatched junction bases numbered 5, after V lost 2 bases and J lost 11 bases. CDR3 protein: CAWSPGQGNKLFF. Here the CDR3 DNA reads TGTGCCTGGAGTCCGGGACAGGGGAACAAACTGTTTTTT.

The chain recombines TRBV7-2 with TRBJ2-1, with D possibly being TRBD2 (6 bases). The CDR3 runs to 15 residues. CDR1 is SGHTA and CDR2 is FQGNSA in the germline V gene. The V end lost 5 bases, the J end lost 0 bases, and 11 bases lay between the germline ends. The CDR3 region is CASSQAGGSYNEQFF. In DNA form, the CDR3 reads TGTGCCAGCAGCCAAGCGGGCGGCTCCTACAATGAGCAGTTCTTC. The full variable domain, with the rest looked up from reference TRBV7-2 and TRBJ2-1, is GAGVSQSPSNKVTEKGKDVELRCDPISGHTALYWYRQSLGQGLEFLIYFQGNSAPDKSGLPSDRFSAERTGGSVSTLTIQRTQQEDSAVYLCASSQAGGSYNEQFFGPGTRLTVL.

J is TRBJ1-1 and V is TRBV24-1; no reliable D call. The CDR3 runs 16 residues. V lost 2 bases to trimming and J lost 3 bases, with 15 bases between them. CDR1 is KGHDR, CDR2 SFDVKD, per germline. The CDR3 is CATSDSVGRGHTEAFF. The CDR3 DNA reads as TGTGCCACCAGTGATTCCGTGGGCCGGGGTCACACTGAAGCTTTCTTT.

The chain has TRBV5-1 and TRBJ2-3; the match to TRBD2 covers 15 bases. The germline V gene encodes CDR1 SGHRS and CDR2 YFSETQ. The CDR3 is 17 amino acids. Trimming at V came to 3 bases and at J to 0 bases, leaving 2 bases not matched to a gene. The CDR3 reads CASSSGTSGGSTDTQYF. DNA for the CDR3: TGCGCCAGCAGCTCCGGGACTAGCGGGGGGAGCACAGATACGCAGTATTTT.

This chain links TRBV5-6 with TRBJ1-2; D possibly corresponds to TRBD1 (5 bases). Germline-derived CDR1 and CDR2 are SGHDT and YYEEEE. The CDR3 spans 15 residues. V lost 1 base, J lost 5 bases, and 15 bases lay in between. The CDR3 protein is CASSLRGSVHYGYTF. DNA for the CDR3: TGTGCCAGCAGCTTGAGGGGTTCCGTCCATTATGGCTACACCTTC.

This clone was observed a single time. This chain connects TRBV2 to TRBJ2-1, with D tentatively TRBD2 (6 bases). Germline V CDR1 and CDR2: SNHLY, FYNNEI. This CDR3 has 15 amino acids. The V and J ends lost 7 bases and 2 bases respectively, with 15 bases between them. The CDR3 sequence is CASNARTITYNEQFF. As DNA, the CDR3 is TGTGCCAGCAATGCTAGGACTATAACCTACAATGAGCAGTTCTTC.

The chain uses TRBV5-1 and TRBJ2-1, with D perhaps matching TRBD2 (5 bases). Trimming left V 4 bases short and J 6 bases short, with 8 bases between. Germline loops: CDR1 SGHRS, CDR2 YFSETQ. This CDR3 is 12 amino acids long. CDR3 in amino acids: CASSALVNEQFF. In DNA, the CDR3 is TGCGCCAGCAGCGCACTAGTCAATGAGCAGTTCTTC.

This CDR3 is CASSPGGLENYGYTF. The CDR3 DNA reads TGTGCCAGCAGCCCAGGGGGGCTGGAGAACTATGGCTACACCTTC. The chain joins TRBV4-2 to TRBJ1-2; 7 bases match TRBD1. Trimming removed 4 bases from V and 2 bases from J; junction bases left unmatched: 7. The germline CDR1 and CDR2 sequences are LGHNA and YNFKEQ. The CDR3 runs to 15 residues.

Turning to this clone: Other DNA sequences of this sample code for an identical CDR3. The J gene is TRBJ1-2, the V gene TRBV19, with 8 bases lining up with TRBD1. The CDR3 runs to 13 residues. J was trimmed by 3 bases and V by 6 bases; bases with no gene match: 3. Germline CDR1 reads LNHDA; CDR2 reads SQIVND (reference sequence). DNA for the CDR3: TGTGCCAGTAGCCTGACAGGGGACTATGGCTACACCTTC. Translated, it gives CASSLTGDYGYTF.

The CDR3 loop is CASSQEAYTEAFF. For the CDR3, the DNA is TGTGCCAGCAGCCAAGAAGCCTACACTGAAGCTTTCTTT. This chain uses TRBV14 with TRBJ1-1; D call uncertain. V was clipped by 0 bases and J by 3 bases, with 5 bases between them. The CDR3 length is 13 residues. Germline CDR1 and CDR2: SGHDN and FVKESK.

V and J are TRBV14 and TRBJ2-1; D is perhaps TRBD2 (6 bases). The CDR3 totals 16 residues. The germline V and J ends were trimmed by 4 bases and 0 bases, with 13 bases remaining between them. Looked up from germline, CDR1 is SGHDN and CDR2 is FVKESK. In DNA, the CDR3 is TGTGCCAGCAGCCCCAAAGGAGGGAGCTCCTACAATGAGCAGTTCTTC. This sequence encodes CASSPKGGSSYNEQFF.

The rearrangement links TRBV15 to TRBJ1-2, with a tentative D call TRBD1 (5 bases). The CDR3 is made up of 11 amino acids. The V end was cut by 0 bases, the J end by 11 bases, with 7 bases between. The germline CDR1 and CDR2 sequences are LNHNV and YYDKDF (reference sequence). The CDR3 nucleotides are TGTGCCACCAGCAGAGATAAGGGGTACACCTTC. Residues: CATSRDKGYTF.

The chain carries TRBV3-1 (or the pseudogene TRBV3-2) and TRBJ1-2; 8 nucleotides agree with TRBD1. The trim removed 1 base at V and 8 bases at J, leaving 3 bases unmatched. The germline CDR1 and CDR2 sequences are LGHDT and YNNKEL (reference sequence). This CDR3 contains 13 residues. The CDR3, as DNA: TGTGCCAGCAGCCAAGTGACAGGGGCGGGCTACACCTTC. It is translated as CASSQVTGAGYTF.

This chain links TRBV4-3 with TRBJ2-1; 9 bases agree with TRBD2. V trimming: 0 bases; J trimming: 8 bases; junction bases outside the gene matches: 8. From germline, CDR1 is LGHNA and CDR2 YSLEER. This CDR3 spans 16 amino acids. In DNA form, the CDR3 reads TGCGCCAGCAGCCAAGATCGTGGCGGGGGGGGGTATGAGCAGTTCTTC. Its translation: CASSQDRGGGGYEQFF.